This record concerns one T cell receptor (beta chain) sequence. The record originates from a study of blood T cell repertoires in COVID-19. Across the whole study: Samples of COVID-19 (acute and convalescent) were obtained from the United States, Italy and Spain. PBMCs, B-cell-depleted T cells, or T cells were the source of the cDNA or gDNA that made up the material.

In the source study's methods: The assay estimated nucleated cells by amplifying reference gene primers. Here immunoSEQ multiplex PCR was the method, and the copy in TCRdb shows in-frame clones only, minus some. V and J calls plus clone size are reproduced from that table; the DNA served to infer D and trimming. The sample consists of around 200,000 clones, about 80% of them appearing once. Material: peripheral blood. This TCR was recovered from a man in his fifties with active or convalescent COVID-19.

CDR3 loop: CASVDRSTDTQYF. The CDR3 nucleotides read TGTGCCAGTGTGGACAGGAGCACAGATACGCAGTATTTT. This rearrangement joins TRBV19 to TRBJ2-3; 7 bases fit TRBD1. The V segment lost 8 bases and the J segment 0 bases; nucleotides outside the gene matches: 2. The CDR3 spans 13 residues. CDR1 is LNHDA, CDR2 SQIVND, per germline (reference sequence).